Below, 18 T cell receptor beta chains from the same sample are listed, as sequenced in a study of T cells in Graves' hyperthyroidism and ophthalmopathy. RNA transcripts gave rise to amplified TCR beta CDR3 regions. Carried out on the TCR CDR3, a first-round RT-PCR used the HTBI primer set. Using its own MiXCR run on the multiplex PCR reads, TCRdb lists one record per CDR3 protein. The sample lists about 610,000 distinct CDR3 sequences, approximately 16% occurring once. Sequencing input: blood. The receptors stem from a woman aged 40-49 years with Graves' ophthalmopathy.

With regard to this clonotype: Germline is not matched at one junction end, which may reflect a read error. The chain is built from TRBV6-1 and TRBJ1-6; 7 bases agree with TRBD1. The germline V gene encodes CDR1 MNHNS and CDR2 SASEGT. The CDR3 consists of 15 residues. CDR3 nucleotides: TGTGCCAGCAGTGTACGGACAGGTGTTAATTCACCCCTCCGCTTT. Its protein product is CASSVRTGVNSPLRF.

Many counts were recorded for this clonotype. CDR3 DNA: TGTGCCTGGAGTGACGCGGGGGTGGGGGAGACCCAGTACTTC. It encodes CAWSDAGVGETQYF. This chain links TRBV30 with TRBJ2-5, with 7 bases matching TRBD2. Per germline, CDR1 GTSNPN and CDR2 SVGIG (reference sequence). The CDR3 has 14 amino acids. The trim removed 1 base at V and 5 bases at J, leaving 7 bases unmatched.

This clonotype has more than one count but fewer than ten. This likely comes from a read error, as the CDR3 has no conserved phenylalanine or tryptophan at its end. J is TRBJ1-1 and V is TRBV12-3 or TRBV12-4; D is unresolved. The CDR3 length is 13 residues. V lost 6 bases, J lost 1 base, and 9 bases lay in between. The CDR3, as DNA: TGTGCCAGCAGCCCAAGGGAGAACACTGAAGCTTTCTCT. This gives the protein CASSPRENTEAFS.

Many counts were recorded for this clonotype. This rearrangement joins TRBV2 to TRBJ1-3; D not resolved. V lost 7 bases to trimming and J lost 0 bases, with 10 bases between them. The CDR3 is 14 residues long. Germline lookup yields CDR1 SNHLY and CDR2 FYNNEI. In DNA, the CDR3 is TGTGCCAGCATAGAGGGAGCCTCTGGAAACACCATATATTTT. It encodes CASIEGASGNTIYF.

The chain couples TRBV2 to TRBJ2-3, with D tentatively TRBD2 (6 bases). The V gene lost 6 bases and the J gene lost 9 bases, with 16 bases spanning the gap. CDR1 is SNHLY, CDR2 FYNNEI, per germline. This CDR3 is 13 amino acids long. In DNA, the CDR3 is TGTGCCAGCAGACAACAGCTCCGGGAGACGCAGTATTTT. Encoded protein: CASRQQLRETQYF. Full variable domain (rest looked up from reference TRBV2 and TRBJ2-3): EPEVTQTPSHQVTQMGQEVILRCVPISNHLYFYWYRQILGQKVEFLVSFYNNEISEKSEIFDDQFSVERPDGSNFTLKIRSTKLEDSAMYFCASRQQLRETQYFGPGTRLTVL.

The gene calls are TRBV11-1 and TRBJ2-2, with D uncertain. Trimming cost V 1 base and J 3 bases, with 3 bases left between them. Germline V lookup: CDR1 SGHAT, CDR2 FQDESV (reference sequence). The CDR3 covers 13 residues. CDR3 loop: CASSLVHTGELFF. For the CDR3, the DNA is TGTGCCAGCAGCTTAGTCCACACCGGGGAGCTGTTTTTT.

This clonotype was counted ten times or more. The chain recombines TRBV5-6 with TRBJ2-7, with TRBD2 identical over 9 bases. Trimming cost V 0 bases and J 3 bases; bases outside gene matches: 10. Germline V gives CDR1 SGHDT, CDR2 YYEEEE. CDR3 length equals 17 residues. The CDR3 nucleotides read TGTGCCAGCAGCTTGGGATACCTAGCGGGACGGAGCTACGAGCAGTACTTC. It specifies CASSLGYLAGRSYEQYF.

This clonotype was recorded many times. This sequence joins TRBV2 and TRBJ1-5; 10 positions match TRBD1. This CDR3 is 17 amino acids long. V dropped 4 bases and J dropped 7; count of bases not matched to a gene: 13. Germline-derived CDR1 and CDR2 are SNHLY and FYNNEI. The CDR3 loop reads CASSGTGGARSKQPQHF. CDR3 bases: TGTGCCAGCAGTGGGACAGGGGGAGCGCGGTCGAAGCAGCCCCAGCATTTT.

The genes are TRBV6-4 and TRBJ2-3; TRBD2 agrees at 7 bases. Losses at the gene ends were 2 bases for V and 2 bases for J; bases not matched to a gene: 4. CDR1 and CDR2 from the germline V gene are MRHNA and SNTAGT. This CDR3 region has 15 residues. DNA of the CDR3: TGTGCCAGCAGTGACCGGGGAGGGCCCACAGATACGCAGTATTTT. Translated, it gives CASSDRGGPTDTQYF.

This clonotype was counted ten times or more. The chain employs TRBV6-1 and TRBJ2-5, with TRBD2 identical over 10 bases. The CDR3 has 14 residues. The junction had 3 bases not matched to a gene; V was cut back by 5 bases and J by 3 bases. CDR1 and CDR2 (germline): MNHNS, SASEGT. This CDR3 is CASSRTSGKETQYF. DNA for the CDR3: TGTGCCAGCAGTCGGACTAGCGGAAAAGAGACCCAGTACTTC.

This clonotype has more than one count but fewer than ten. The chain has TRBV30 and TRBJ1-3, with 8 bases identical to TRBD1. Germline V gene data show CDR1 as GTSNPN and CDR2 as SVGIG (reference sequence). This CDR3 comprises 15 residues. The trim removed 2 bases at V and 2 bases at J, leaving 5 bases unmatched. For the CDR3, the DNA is TGTGCCTGGAGTCCCTGGACAGGGACTGGAAACACCATATATTTT. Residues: CAWSPWTGTGNTIYF.

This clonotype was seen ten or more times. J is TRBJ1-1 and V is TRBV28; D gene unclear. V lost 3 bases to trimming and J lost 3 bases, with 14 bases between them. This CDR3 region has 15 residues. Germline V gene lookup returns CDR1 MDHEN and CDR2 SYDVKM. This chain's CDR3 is CASSLDPARDTEAFF. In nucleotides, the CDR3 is TGTGCCAGCAGTTTGGACCCTGCAAGGGACACTGAAGCTTTCTTT.

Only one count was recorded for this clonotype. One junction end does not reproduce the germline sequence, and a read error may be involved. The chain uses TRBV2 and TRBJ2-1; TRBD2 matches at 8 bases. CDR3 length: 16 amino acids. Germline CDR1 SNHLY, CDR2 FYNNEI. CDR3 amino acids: CASSLVVTGGYNEQFF. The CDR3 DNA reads TGCGCCAGCAGCCTAGTGGTGACGGGGGGGTACAACGAGCAGTTCTTC.

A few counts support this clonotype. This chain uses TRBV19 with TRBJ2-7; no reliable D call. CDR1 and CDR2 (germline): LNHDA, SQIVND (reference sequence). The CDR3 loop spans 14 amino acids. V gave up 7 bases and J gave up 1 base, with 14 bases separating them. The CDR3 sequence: CASKARASSYEQYF. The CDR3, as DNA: TGTGCCAGTAAGGCCAGAGCTTCGTCCTACGAGCAGTACTTC.

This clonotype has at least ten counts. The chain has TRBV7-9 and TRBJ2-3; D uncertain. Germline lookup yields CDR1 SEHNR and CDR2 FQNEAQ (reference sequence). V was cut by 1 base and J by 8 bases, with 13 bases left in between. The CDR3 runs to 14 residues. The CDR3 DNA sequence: TGTGCCAGCAGCTTAGGGTCGGATCTGGGTACGCAGTATTTT. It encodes CASSLGSDLGTQYF.

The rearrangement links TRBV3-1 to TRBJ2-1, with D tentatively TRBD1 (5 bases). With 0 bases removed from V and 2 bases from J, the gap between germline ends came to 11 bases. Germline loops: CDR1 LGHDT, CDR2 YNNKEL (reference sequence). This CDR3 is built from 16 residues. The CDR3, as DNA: TGTGCCAGCAGCCAAGACGTAGACAGTCCCTACAATGAGCAGTTCTTC. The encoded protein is CASSQDVDSPYNEQFF.

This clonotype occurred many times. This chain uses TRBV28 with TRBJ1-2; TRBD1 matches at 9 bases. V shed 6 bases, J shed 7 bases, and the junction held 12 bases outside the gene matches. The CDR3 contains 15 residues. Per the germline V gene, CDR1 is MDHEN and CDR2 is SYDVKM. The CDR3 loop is CASSPTGGAMGGYTF. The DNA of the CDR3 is TGTGCCAGCAGCCCCACAGGGGGCGCGATGGGTGGCTACACCTTC.

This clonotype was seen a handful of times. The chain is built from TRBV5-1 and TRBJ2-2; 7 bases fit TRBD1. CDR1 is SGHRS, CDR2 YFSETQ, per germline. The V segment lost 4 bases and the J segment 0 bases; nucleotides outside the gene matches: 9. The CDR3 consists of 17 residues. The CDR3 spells CASSLETGDPNTGELFF. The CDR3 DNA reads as TGCGCCAGCAGCCTCGAAACAGGGGACCCGAACACCGGGGAGCTGTTTTTT.